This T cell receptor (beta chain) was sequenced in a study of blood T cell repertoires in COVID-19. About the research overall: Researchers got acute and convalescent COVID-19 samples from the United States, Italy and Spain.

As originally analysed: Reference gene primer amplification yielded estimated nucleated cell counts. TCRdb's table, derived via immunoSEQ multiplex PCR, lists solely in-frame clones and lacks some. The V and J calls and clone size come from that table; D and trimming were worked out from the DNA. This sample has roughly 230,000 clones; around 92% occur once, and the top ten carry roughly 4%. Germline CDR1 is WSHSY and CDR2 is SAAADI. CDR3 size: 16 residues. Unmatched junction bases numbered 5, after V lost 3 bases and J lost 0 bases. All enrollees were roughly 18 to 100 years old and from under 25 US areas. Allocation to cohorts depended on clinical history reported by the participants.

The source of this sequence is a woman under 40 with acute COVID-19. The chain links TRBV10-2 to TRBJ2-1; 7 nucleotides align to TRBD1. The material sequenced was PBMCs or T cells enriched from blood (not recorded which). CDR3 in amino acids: CASSDPRQGSYNEQFF. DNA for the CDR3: TGCGCCAGCAGTGACCCCAGACAGGGCTCCTACAATGAGCAGTTCTTC.